The 22 T cell receptor beta chains below were found in one sample sequenced in a study of blood T cell repertoires in COVID-19. The method was immunoSEQ multiplex PCR; TCRdb's version includes in-frame clones alone and lacks a portion of them. The sample records approximately 280,000 clones, 85% being singletons. Material: PBMCs or T cells enriched from blood (not recorded which). Receptors were obtained from a woman aged 50 to 60 who had recovered from COVID-19.

The J gene is TRBJ2-7, the V gene TRBV3-1 (or the pseudogene TRBV3-2); 12 nucleotides line up with TRBD1. Trimming at V came to 5 bases and at J to 9 bases, leaving 11 bases not matched to a gene. The CDR3 length is 15 residues. Germline values: CDR1 LGHDT, CDR2 YNNKEL (reference sequence). The CDR3 loop reads CASSDPGQGAFRQYF. CDR3 sequence (DNA): TGTGCCAGCAGCGATCCGGGACAGGGGGCGTTTCGGCAGTACTTC.

V is TRBV24-1 and J is TRBJ1-2, with TRBD1 matching over 7 bases. CDR3 size: 12 residues. Germline lookup yields CDR1 KGHDR and CDR2 SFDVKD. V was pared by 4 bases and J by 7 bases, with 2 bases of the junction left unmatched. CDR3 DNA: TGTGCCACCAGTGACAACAGGGGTGGCTACACCTTC. Protein sequence: CATSDNRGGYTF.

The chain joins TRBV3-1 (or the pseudogene TRBV3-2) to TRBJ1-2, with D possibly being TRBD1 (6 bases). Trimming stripped 2 bases from V and 3 bases from J, with 16 bases between. The CDR3 runs to 16 residues. CDR1 is LGHDT, CDR2 YNNKEL, per germline (reference sequence). The CDR3 reads CASSQSTIQGYYGYTF. The CDR3 DNA reads as TGTGCCAGCAGCCAATCGACAATACAGGGTTACTATGGCTACACCTTC.

The chain joins TRBV7-9 to TRBJ1-2; D is unclear. V shed 5 bases and J shed 8 bases, with 15 bases lying between them. CDR3 length: 13 amino acids. Germline-derived CDR1 and CDR2 are SEHNR and FQNEAQ (reference sequence). CDR3 DNA: TGTGCCAGCAGCGAAGCCGTCCGCTTAGGCTACACCTTC. Translation: CASSEAVRLGYTF.

This chain connects TRBV6-5 to TRBJ1-2; possible D gene TRBD1, 6 bases. V lost 4 bases and J 7 bases, leaving 16 bases between the germline ends. Germline V gene sequence: CDR1 MNHEY, CDR2 SVGAGI. This CDR3 is 14 amino acids long. CDR3 nucleotide sequence: TGTGCCAGCAGTTCCAGAACAGGGTCGTCTGGCTACACCTTC. Encoded protein: CASSSRTGSSGYTF.

This sequence joins TRBV24-1 and TRBJ2-3, with 7 bases fitting TRBD1. The CDR3 is 13 amino acids. With 7 bases clipped from V and 7 bases from J, the junction kept 7 bases outside the gene matches. Per the germline V gene, CDR1 is KGHDR and CDR2 is SFDVKD. CDR3 bases: TGTGCCACCAGCCTGACAGGGTCAAATACGCAGTATTTT. This translates into CATSLTGSNTQYF.

The chain recombines TRBV6-2 or TRBV6-3 with TRBJ1-1; perhaps TRBD1 as D (5 bases). The CDR3 has 14 amino acids. V was cut by 5 bases and J by 3 bases, with 13 bases left in between. Per the germline V gene, CDR1 is MNHEY and CDR2 is SVGEGT. CDR3 in DNA: TGTGCCAGCAGTATCCGGGGGGAAGACACTGAAGCTTTCTTT. Encoded protein: CASSIRGEDTEAFF.

J is TRBJ2-4 and V is TRBV4-2, with D tentatively TRBD1 (6 bases). This CDR3 comprises 18 residues. V lost 2 bases, J lost 2 bases, and 19 bases lay in between. Germline CDR1 reads LGHNA; CDR2 reads YNFKEQ. Here the CDR3 DNA reads TGTGCCAGCAGCCAACCCATGGGGGCGTTCAGAACCAAAAACATTCAGTACTTC. Translated, it gives CASSQPMGAFRTKNIQYF.

This chain connects TRBV7-6 to TRBJ1-2; 8 nucleotides align to TRBD1. There are 14 residues in the CDR3. With 5 bases clipped from V and 6 bases from J, the junction kept 8 bases outside the gene matches. In germline, CDR1 is SGHVS, CDR2 FNYEAQ. CDR3 in DNA: TGTGCCAGCAGCGAAGGACAGGGAGACGATGGCTACACCTTC. It is translated as CASSEGQGDDGYTF. Drawing the rest from reference TRBV7-6 and TRBJ1-2, the complete variable domain is GAGVSQSPRYKVTKRGQDVALRCDPISGHVSLYWYRQALGQGPEFLTYFNYEAQQDKSGLPNDRFSAERPEGSISTLTIQRTEQRDSAMYRCASSEGQGDDGYTFGSGTRLTVV.

The CDR3 DNA reads as TGTGCCAGTAGTTCGGGAGGCCAAGAGACCCAGTACTTC. It is translated as CASSSGGQETQYF. The gene calls are TRBV19 and TRBJ2-5; 7 nucleotides line up with TRBD2. The CDR3 consists of 13 residues. The germline V gene has CDR1 LNHDA and CDR2 SQIVND (reference sequence). J was trimmed by 1 base and V by 5 bases; bases with no gene match: 1.

With regard to this clone: Other DNA sequences in the sample encode the same CDR3. The chain combines TRBV18 with TRBJ2-7; 9 nucleotides line up with TRBD1. V trimming: 3 bases; J trimming: 2 bases; junction bases outside the gene matches: 5. The CDR3 is made up of 15 amino acids. Germline V gene sequence: CDR1 KGHSH, CDR2 LQKENI. The DNA for the CDR3 is TGTGCCAGCTCACCCTCCGGGACAGGGACCTACGAGCAGTACTTC. It yields the protein CASSPSGTGTYEQYF.

The rearrangement joins TRBV27 to TRBJ1-6; D might be TRBD1 (6 bases). This CDR3 is 16 amino acids long. Trimming stripped 7 bases from V and 7 bases from J, with 20 bases between. Germline V gene data show CDR1 as MNHEY and CDR2 as SMNVEV (reference sequence). The CDR3 DNA reads as TGTGCCAGCAAAGGTGCCTGGGGAGGGGGAAATTCACCCCTCCACTTT. Amino acid sequence: CASKGAWGGGNSPLHF.

This rearrangement joins TRBV25-1 to TRBJ1-1; D is possibly TRBD1 (6 bases). Trimming left V 0 bases short and J 9 bases short, with 14 bases between. Germline V gives CDR1 MGHDK, CDR2 SYGVNS. This CDR3 comprises 14 residues. The CDR3 DNA follows: TGTGCCAGCAGTGAATATGGGATCCAGGGGAAAGCTTTCTTT. Translated, it gives CASSEYGIQGKAFF.

V usage is TRBV5-4 and J usage is TRBJ1-2; D ambiguous. The length of the CDR3 is 14 residues. Germline loops: CDR1 SGHNT, CDR2 YYREEE (reference sequence). Trimming cost V 3 bases and J 5 bases, with 14 bases left between them. The CDR3 region is CASSSGSGLYGYTF. In DNA, the CDR3 is TGTGCCAGCAGCTCCGGATCTGGGCTATATGGCTACACCTTC. The whole variable domain, remainder taken from reference TRBV5-4 and TRBJ1-2, is ETGVTQSPTHLIKTRGQQVTLRCSSQSGHNTVSWYQQALGQGPQFIFQYYREEENGRGNFPPRFSGLQFPNYSSELNVNALELDDSALYLCASSSGSGLYGYTFGSGTRLTVV.

The chain recombines TRBV2 with TRBJ2-1; TRBD1 matches 8 bases. CDR3 size: 15 residues. V trimming: 2 bases; J trimming: 4 bases; junction bases outside the gene matches: 4. Germline V gene lookup returns CDR1 SNHLY and CDR2 FYNNEI. The CDR3 DNA sequence: TGTGCCAGCAGTGAATCAGGGGGCGCATACAATGAGCAGTTCTTC. This sequence encodes CASSESGGAYNEQFF.

The chain carries TRBV5-1 and TRBJ2-7, with 8 bases aligning to TRBD1. Germline V gene sequence: CDR1 SGHRS, CDR2 YFSETQ. The CDR3 consists of 17 residues. The trim removed 0 bases at V and 3 bases at J, leaving 11 bases unmatched. Here the CDR3 reads CASSLAPGGGTYYEQYF. The CDR3 DNA reads as TGCGCCAGCAGCTTGGCCCCAGGGGGCGGGACCTACTACGAGCAGTACTTC.

DNA of the CDR3: TGTGCCTGGAAACTGAAGACTGGGAACACTGAAGCTTTCTTT. Protein: CAWKLKTGNTEAFF. The chain uses TRBV30 and TRBJ1-1, with unresolved D. The CDR3 has 14 residues. Germline CDR1 and CDR2: GTSNPN and SVGIG (reference sequence). Trimming stripped 4 bases from V and 1 base from J, with 13 bases between.

V and J are TRBV11-3 and TRBJ1-3, with D hard to call. Trimming took off 5 bases at V and 0 bases at J, with 5 bases between the two ends. Germline CDR1 and CDR2: SGHNT and YENEEA. The CDR3 is 13 residues long. CDR3 region: CASSLNSGNTIYF. The CDR3 nucleotides read TGTGCCAGCAGCCTAAACTCTGGAAACACCATATATTTT.

The gene calls are TRBV4-1 and TRBJ2-5; D possibly corresponds to TRBD2 (5 bases). CDR1 is MGHRA and CDR2 is YSYEKL in the germline V gene. This CDR3 is built from 17 residues. V lost 0 bases to trimming and J lost 2 bases, with 16 bases between them. In DNA, the CDR3 is TGCGCCAGCAGCCAAGATGAGGGATTTGAAACACAAGAGACCCAGTACTTC. It encodes CASSQDEGFETQETQYF.

This clone was found once. J is TRBJ1-4 and V is TRBV27; 8 bases match TRBD1. This CDR3 spans 16 amino acids. Germline values: CDR1 MNHEY, CDR2 SMNVEV (reference sequence). The junction had 9 bases not matched to a gene; V was cut back by 4 bases and J by 5 bases. Here the CDR3 reads CASSSPRQGRNEKLFF. CDR3 nucleotide sequence: TGTGCCAGCAGTTCCCCCCGACAGGGGAGGAATGAAAAACTGTTTTTT.

The chain employs TRBV19 and TRBJ1-1, with 7 bases aligning to TRBD1. The CDR3 sequence is 16 residues long. V gave up 3 bases and J gave up 6 bases; unmatched junction bases: 13. Germline CDR1 LNHDA, CDR2 SQIVND (reference sequence). CDR3 amino acids: CASSIAAGGRRAEAFF. The DNA for the CDR3 is TGTGCCAGTAGTATTGCGGCAGGGGGGAGAAGGGCTGAAGCTTTCTTT.

This clone was found once. Written as DNA, the CDR3 is TGTGCCAGCAGTAGCGAGTGGAGGAGCAATCAGCCCCAGCATTTT. Encoded protein: CASSSEWRSNQPQHF. The chain joins TRBV6-5 to TRBJ1-5; the D is unclear. Looked up from germline, CDR1 is MNHEY and CDR2 is SVGAGI. Trimming left V 5 bases short and J 1 base short, with 12 bases between. The CDR3 runs 15 residues.